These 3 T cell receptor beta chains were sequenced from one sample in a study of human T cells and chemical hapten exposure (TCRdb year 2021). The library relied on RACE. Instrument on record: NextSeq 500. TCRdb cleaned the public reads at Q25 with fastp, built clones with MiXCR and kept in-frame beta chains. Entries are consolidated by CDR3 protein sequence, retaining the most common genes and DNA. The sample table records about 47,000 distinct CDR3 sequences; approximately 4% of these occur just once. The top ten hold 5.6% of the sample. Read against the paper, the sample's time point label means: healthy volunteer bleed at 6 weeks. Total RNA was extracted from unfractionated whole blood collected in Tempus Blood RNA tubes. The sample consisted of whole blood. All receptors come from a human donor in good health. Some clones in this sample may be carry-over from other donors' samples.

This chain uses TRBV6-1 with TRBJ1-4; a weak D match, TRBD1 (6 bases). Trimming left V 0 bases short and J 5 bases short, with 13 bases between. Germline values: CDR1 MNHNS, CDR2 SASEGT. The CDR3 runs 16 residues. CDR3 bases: TGTGCCAGCAGTGAAGCATCAGGAGGGGGGAATGAAAAACTGTTTTTT. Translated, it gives CASSEASGGGNEKLFF.

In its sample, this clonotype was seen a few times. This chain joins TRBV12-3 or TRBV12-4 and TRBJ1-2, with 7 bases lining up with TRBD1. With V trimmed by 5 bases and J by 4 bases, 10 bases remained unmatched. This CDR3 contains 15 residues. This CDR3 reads CASSEMSAGGYGYTF. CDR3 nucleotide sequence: TGTGCCAGCAGTGAGATGTCTGCAGGGGGCTATGGCTACACCTTC.

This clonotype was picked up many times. The CDR3 bases are TGTGCCAGCAGTCTAGGGGCGGGACGAAACAATGAGCAGTTCTTC. Its protein is CASSLGAGRNNEQFF. This chain uses TRBV12-3 or TRBV12-4 with TRBJ2-1; a weak D match, TRBD2 (6 bases). Deletions cut 5 bases from V and 5 bases from J, with 16 bases between. The CDR3 runs 15 residues.